The 27 T cell receptor beta chains reported below all come from one sample, sequenced in a study of beta chain features in type 1 diabetes. No cognate antigen is known for these TCRs. The authors reverse transcribed all of the isolated RNA, so sequencing captured expressed TCRB transcripts. The data were produced by immunoSEQ multiplex PCR, yet TCRdb's version contains in-frame clones alone and is incomplete. The data hold about 340,000 clones, with approximately 12% observed a single time. Findings and limits, study-wide: TCRB CDR3 length was moderately but significantly reduced in all four CD4+ subsets of Type 1 diabetes patients.

Sequencing used naive CD4+ T cells from blood. These TCRs come from a woman aged 18 to 35 with type 1 diabetes.

The chain couples TRBV30 to TRBJ1-1, with 9 bases aligning to TRBD1. The V segment lost 6 bases and the J segment 1 base; nucleotides outside the gene matches: 3. The CDR3 length is 13 residues. Looked up from germline, CDR1 is GTSNPN and CDR2 is SVGIG (reference sequence). CDR3 bases: TGTGCCTGCACGGGACAGGGGAACACTGAAGCTTTCTTT. Amino acid sequence: CACTGQGNTEAFF.

This clone has a handful of counts. The chain links TRBV9 to TRBJ1-2; D is possibly TRBD1 (5 bases). The CDR3 contains 15 residues. CDR1 is SGDLS and CDR2 is YYNGEE in the germline V gene. Trimming removed 0 bases at V and 2 bases at J, with 11 bases between. CDR3 in DNA: TGTGCCAGCAGCGTAGCCCCACAGGAGAACTATGGCTACACCTTC. It is translated as CASSVAPQENYGYTF.

There are a few counts of this clone. The chain is built from TRBV28 and TRBJ1-1; no reliable D call. Germline loops: CDR1 MDHEN, CDR2 SYDVKM. This CDR3 is built from 14 residues. The V end lost 5 bases, the J end lost 6 bases, and 16 bases lay between the germline ends. DNA for the CDR3: TGTGCCAGCAGTGTGAGAGCTCCGGTCTCTGAAGCTTTCTTT. Its translation is CASSVRAPVSEAFF.

This clone turned up a few times. The chain combines TRBV6-6 with TRBJ1-1; D is uncertain. This CDR3 contains 13 residues. Germline assignment: CDR1 MNHNY and CDR2 SVGAGI (reference sequence). With 8 bases removed from V and 0 bases from J, the gap between germline ends came to 10 bases. CDR3 in amino acids: CASCRVVNTEAFF. The CDR3 DNA reads TGTGCCAGCTGTCGGGTTGTGAACACTGAAGCTTTCTTT.

The rearrangement links TRBV19 to TRBJ2-5; 9 bases agree with TRBD2. This CDR3 comprises 14 residues. Unmatched junction bases numbered 3, after V lost 4 bases and J lost 3 bases. Per germline, CDR1 LNHDA and CDR2 SQIVND (reference sequence). CDR3 sequence (DNA): TGTGCCAGTAGTACGTGGACTAGCGAAGAGACCCAGTACTTC. It is translated as CASSTWTSEETQYF.

This clone appeared a few times. The CDR3 DNA sequence: TGCGCCAGCAGCTTGCGGGCAGGGGGAGAGACCCAGTACTTC. Encoded protein: CASSLRAGGETQYF. V and J are TRBV5-1 and TRBJ2-5; 7 bases fit TRBD1. Losses at the gene ends were 1 base for V and 4 bases for J; bases not matched to a gene: 4. This CDR3 comprises 14 residues. Germline assignment: CDR1 SGHRS and CDR2 YFSETQ. Full variable domain (missing parts from reference TRBV5-1 and TRBJ2-5): KAGVTQTPRYLIKTRGQQVTLSCSPISGHRSVSWYQQTPGQGLQFLFEYFSETQRNKGNFPGRFSGRQFSNSRSEMNVSTLELGDSALYLCASSLRAGGETQYFGPGTRLLVL.

The chain combines TRBV7-3 with TRBJ2-2, with D perhaps TRBD2 (6 bases). Trimming removed 7 bases at V and 5 bases at J, with 11 bases between. The CDR3 runs to 13 residues. Germline V gene lookup returns CDR1 SGHTA and CDR2 FQGTGA. CDR3 residues: CASNMAGTGELFF. CDR3 in DNA: TGTGCCAGCAACATGGCGGGGACCGGGGAGCTGTTTTTT.

The sample holds a few counts of this clone. The J gene is TRBJ2-1, the V gene TRBV9; 7 bases fit TRBD2. Germline values: CDR1 SGDLS, CDR2 YYNGEE. CDR3 size: 16 residues. V dropped 0 bases and J dropped 9; count of bases not matched to a gene: 12. In DNA form, the CDR3 reads TGTGCCAGCAGCGTAGGAGGACTAGTGGGAGTGTTTGAGCAGTTCTTC. Encoded protein: CASSVGGLVGVFEQFF.

The chain carries TRBV11-2 and TRBJ2-1, with D tentatively TRBD1 (6 bases). Germline assignment: CDR1 SGHAT and CDR2 FQNNGV. V lost 4 bases and J lost 5, with 9 bases in between. The CDR3 runs to 13 residues. CDR3 in DNA: TGTGCCAGCAGCTATCGGGACAACAATGAGCAGTTCTTC. Its protein is CASSYRDNNEQFF. Using reference TRBV11-2 and TRBJ2-1 for the parts outside the CDR3, the full variable domain is EAGVAQSPRYKIIEKRQSVAFWCNPISGHATLYWYQQILGQGPKLLIQFQNNGVVDDSQLPKDRFSAERLKGVDSTLKIQPAKLEDSAVYLCASSYRDNNEQFFGPGTRLTVL.

The chain has TRBV6-1 and TRBJ2-1, with 8 bases that match TRBD1. Per the germline V gene, CDR1 is MNHNS and CDR2 is SASEGT. This CDR3 is built from 15 residues. V was clipped by 2 bases and J by 5 bases; unmatched bases: 5. This CDR3 is CASSETDRVDNEQFF. CDR3 bases: TGTGCCAGCAGTGAAACGGACAGGGTTGACAATGAGCAGTTCTTC.

This clone was observed a single time. J is TRBJ2-1 and V is TRBV10-3; TRBD1 matches at 7 bases. CDR3 size: 15 residues. The germline CDR1 and CDR2 sequences are ENHRY and SYGVKD. J lost 7 bases, V lost 5 bases, and 11 bases had no gene match. In DNA, the CDR3 is TGTGCCATCAGTCCGGGACAGAGTTACTGGAATGAGCAGTTCTTC. Translated, it gives CAISPGQSYWNEQFF.

Only a few counts were recorded for this clone. V and J are TRBV5-1 and TRBJ2-1; 9 nucleotides match TRBD2. J lost 9 bases, V lost 5 bases, and 12 bases had no gene match. Germline V gene data show CDR1 as SGHRS and CDR2 as YFSETQ. The CDR3 is made up of 15 amino acids. DNA of the CDR3: TGCGCCAGCAGTTTAGCGGGAGAGGTTGGTGGTGAGCAGTTCTTC. Amino acids: CASSLAGEVGGEQFF.

This clone was seen a few times. V usage is TRBV6-1 and J usage is TRBJ2-7, with no clear D. Germline loops: CDR1 MNHNS, CDR2 SASEGT. Trimming removed 4 bases at V and 3 bases at J, with 7 bases between. This CDR3 spans 12 amino acids. The CDR3 bases are TGTGCCAGCAGTGGGCCGAACTACGAGCAGTACGTC. Its protein is CASSGPNYEQYV.

This clone showed up just a few times. This chain connects TRBV11-2 to TRBJ2-1; 7 bases line up with TRBD1. Germline V gene data show CDR1 as SGHAT and CDR2 as FQNNGV. J was trimmed by 5 bases and V by 6 bases; bases with no gene match: 10. The CDR3 has 15 residues. In DNA, the CDR3 is TGTGCCAGCAGGTTTAGGGGGCAGGGAAACAATGAGCAGTTCTTC. It encodes CASRFRGQGNNEQFF.

The rearrangement joins TRBV6-6 to TRBJ2-3; D unclear. The CDR3 is made up of 13 amino acids. Germline-derived CDR1 and CDR2 are MNHNY and SVGAGI (reference sequence). The V and J ends lost 2 bases and 1 base respectively, with 4 bases between them. The CDR3 protein is CASSYGGTDTQYF. CDR3 sequence (DNA): TGTGCCAGCAGTTACGGAGGCACAGATACGCAGTATTTT.

This clone was seen more than once but under ten times. The CDR3 is CAWSEEGGFYEQYV. DNA for the CDR3: TGTGCCTGGAGTGAAGAGGGTGGATTCTACGAGCAGTACGTC. This chain uses TRBV30 with TRBJ2-7, with a weak D call TRBD2 (5 bases). Germline assignment: CDR1 GTSNPN and CDR2 SVGIG (reference sequence). CDR3 length equals 14 residues. The germline V and J ends were trimmed by 1 base and 3 bases, with 13 bases remaining between them.

In the case of this clone: At the DNA level, this CDR3 is encoded by other sequences in the same sample as well. The chain carries TRBV7-2 and TRBJ2-3; no clear D gene. V lost 4 bases, J lost 5 bases, and 4 bases lay in between. This CDR3 has 11 residues. Per the germline V gene, CDR1 is SGHTA and CDR2 is FQGNSA. In DNA, the CDR3 is TGTGCCAGCAGCTCCCGAGATACGCAGTATTTT. This gives the protein CASSSRDTQYF.

V gene TRBV5-1 combines with J gene TRBJ1-3, with 7 positions matching TRBD1. CDR3 length equals 14 residues. Germline trimming cut 4 bases from V and 4 bases from J; bases unmatched to any gene: 5. From germline, CDR1 is SGHRS and CDR2 YFSETQ. The CDR3 reads CASSPETGGNTIYF. The DNA of the CDR3 is TGCGCCAGCAGCCCGGAGACAGGGGGAAACACCATATATTTT.

This clone was observed a handful of times. The V call is TRBV29-1, the J call TRBJ1-1; no clear D. Looked up from germline, CDR1 is SQVTM and CDR2 is ANQGSEA. The length of the CDR3 is 13 residues. V lost 4 bases, J lost 2 bases, and 11 bases lay in between. CDR3 nucleotides: TGCAGCGTTGCTCAGCGACTTAACACTGAAGCTTTCTTT. This codes for CSVAQRLNTEAFF.

The V call is TRBV19, the J call TRBJ1-1; D is uncertain. This CDR3 region has 12 residues. V was shortened by 5 bases and J by 4 bases, with 8 bases between the two germline ends. Germline lookup yields CDR1 LNHDA and CDR2 SQIVND (reference sequence). The CDR3 DNA reads as TGTGCCAGTAGTTCATGGGCCACTGAAGCTTTCTTT. It encodes CASSSWATEAFF.

This clone was recorded a few times. This chain connects TRBV15 to TRBJ2-2; D gene ambiguous. The CDR3 totals 13 residues. V lost 3 bases and J 8 bases, leaving 10 bases between the germline ends. Germline-derived CDR1 and CDR2 are LNHNV and YYDKDF (reference sequence). In nucleotides, the CDR3 is TGTGCCACCAGCAGTAGCTCCGAGGGGGAGCTGTTTTTT. Encoded protein: CATSSSSEGELFF.

On this clone itself: At the DNA level, this CDR3 is encoded by other sequences in the same sample as well. This rearrangement joins TRBV14 to TRBJ1-1, with TRBD1 as a possible D gene (5 bases). V was pared by 2 bases and J by 2 bases, with 6 bases between. The CDR3 spans 13 residues. The germline gives CDR1 SGHDN, CDR2 FVKESK. The CDR3 DNA is TGTGCCAGCAGCCAACAGGGTAACACTGAAGCTTTCTTT. Translation gives CASSQQGNTEAFF.

V and J are TRBV5-1 and TRBJ1-1; no firm D call. The CDR3 has 12 residues. Germline CDR1 is SGHRS and CDR2 is YFSETQ. V shed 2 bases and J shed 10 bases, with 12 bases lying between them. DNA for the CDR3: TGCGCCAGCAGCTTTCCAGGACTCGGAGCTTTCTTT. It specifies CASSFPGLGAFF.

This clone has just a few counts. The J gene is TRBJ2-7, the V gene TRBV7-2; 10 bases align to TRBD2. J gave up 7 bases and V 1 base, and 4 bases lay outside the gene matches. Per the germline V gene, CDR1 is SGHTA and CDR2 is FQGNSA. The CDR3 is 14 amino acids. CDR3 residues: CASSLGGSGREQYF. CDR3 bases: TGTGCCAGCAGCTTAGGTGGTAGCGGGAGGGAGCAGTACTTC.

In this sample, this clone turned up a few times. The CDR3 region is CAISDRTGAKGYEQYF. DNA of the CDR3: TGTGCCATCAGTGACAGGACAGGCGCCAAGGGCTACGAGCAGTACTTC. This chain joins TRBV10-3 and TRBJ2-7; TRBD1 aligns across 7 bases. In germline, CDR1 is ENHRY, CDR2 SYGVKD. Trimming removed 3 bases from V and 3 bases from J; junction bases left unmatched: 11. The CDR3 is 16 amino acids.

This clone occurred a few times. V and J are TRBV10-2 and TRBJ2-7; D might be TRBD1 (6 bases). Trimming cost V 6 bases and J 2 bases, with 14 bases left between them. Germline V gives CDR1 WSHSY, CDR2 SAAADI. CDR3 size: 14 residues. The CDR3 here is CASRPPGQAYEQYV. Written as DNA, the CDR3 is TGCGCCAGCAGACCTCCGGGACAAGCCTACGAGCAGTACGTC.

This clone appeared a few times. This chain joins TRBV2 and TRBJ2-7; D is perhaps TRBD1 (6 bases). The CDR3 consists of 13 residues. Per the germline V gene, CDR1 is SNHLY and CDR2 is FYNNEI. Trimming stripped 3 bases from V and 5 bases from J, with 11 bases between. The CDR3 sequence is CASSDRGVDEQYV. As DNA, the CDR3 is TGTGCCAGCAGTGACAGGGGTGTGGACGAGCAGTACGTC.